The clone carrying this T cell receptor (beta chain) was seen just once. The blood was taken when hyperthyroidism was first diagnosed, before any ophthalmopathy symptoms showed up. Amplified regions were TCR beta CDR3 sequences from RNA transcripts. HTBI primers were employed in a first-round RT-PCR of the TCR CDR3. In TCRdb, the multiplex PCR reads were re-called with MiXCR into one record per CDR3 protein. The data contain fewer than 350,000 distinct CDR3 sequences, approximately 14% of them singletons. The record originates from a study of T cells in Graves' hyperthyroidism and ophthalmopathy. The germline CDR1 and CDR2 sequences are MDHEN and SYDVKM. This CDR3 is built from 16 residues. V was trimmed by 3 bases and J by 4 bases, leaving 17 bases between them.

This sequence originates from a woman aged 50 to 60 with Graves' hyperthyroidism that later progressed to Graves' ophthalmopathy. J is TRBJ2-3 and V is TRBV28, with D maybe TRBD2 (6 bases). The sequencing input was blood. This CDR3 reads CASSFVGPGVADTQYF. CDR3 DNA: TGTGCCAGCAGTTTTGTGGGCCCGGGAGTGGCAGATACGCAGTATTTT.